One and the same sample provided the 26 T cell receptor beta chains below, sequenced in a study of blood T cells in healthy people across ages. Next came a second PCR, run for about 6 to 12 cycles, which used a sample-barcoded 5' primer along with a J-beta primer mix. TCRdb re-derived calls from the 5' RACE reads in MiXCR, one entry per CDR3 protein. The sample shows around 1,500,000 distinct CDR3 sequences, under 30% of them seen only once. The sequencing input was blood. Receptors originate from a woman aged 30 to 39 in good health.

This clonotype was detected only a few times. The chain uses TRBV7-2 and TRBJ1-2, with a possible D match to TRBD1 (6 bases). Trimming removed 5 bases at V and 4 bases at J, with 14 bases between. Germline assignment: CDR1 SGHTA and CDR2 FQGNSA. The CDR3 extends over 14 amino acids. The CDR3 sequence: CASSPWTAGYGYTF. CDR3 in DNA: TGTGCCAGCAGCCCATGGACAGCCGGCTATGGCTACACCTTC.

This rearrangement joins TRBV15 to TRBJ2-1; TRBD2 matches 8 bases. From germline, CDR1 is LNHNV and CDR2 YYDKDF (reference sequence). J gave up 6 bases and V 3 bases, and 10 bases lay outside the gene matches. CDR3 length: 16 amino acids. CDR3 nucleotides: TGTGCCACCAGCAGCGTGGGGACTAGAATCCCCAATGAGCAGTTCTTC. Its translation is CATSSVGTRIPNEQFF.

This clonotype appeared a few times. The chain employs TRBV3-1 and TRBJ2-7; 12 bases map to TRBD2. Germline V gives CDR1 LGHDT, CDR2 YNNKEL (reference sequence). The CDR3 has 15 residues. V dropped 0 bases and J dropped 6; count of bases not matched to a gene: 3. DNA for the CDR3: TGTGCCAGCAGCCAAGATTGGACTAGCGGGACCGAGCAGTACTTC. This translates into CASSQDWTSGTEQYF.

On this clonotype itself: A much larger clone lies one base from this, so it may be a read error. V is TRBV5-1 and J is TRBJ2-4, with 10 bases that match TRBD1. CDR1 is SGHRS, CDR2 YFSETQ, per germline. V shed 4 bases and J 7 bases; nucleotides not matched to a gene: 8. The CDR3 covers 15 residues. The CDR3 nucleotides are TGCGCCAGCAGCGCAGCAGGACAGGGGGGGAACATTCAGTACTTC. This translates into CASSAAGQGGNIQYF.

The V and J genes are TRBV20-1 and TRBJ2-5, with D unresolved. The CDR3 runs 11 residues. Looked up from germline, CDR1 is DFQATT and CDR2 is SNEGSKA (reference sequence). With 4 bases removed from V and 3 bases from J, the gap between germline ends came to 6 bases. The chain's CDR3 is CSANREETQYF. CDR3 in DNA: TGCAGTGCTAACAGAGAAGAGACCCAGTACTTC.

The chain has TRBV28 and TRBJ2-7, with D perhaps TRBD2 (5 bases). Germline V gene data show CDR1 as MDHEN and CDR2 as SYDVKM. This CDR3 has 16 residues. V shed 8 bases and J shed 3 bases, with 23 bases lying between them. Written as DNA, the CDR3 is TGTGCCAGCCCTCCATCTCCGGAGATAGGGAGCTACGAGCAGTACTTC. Translating gives CASPPSPEIGSYEQYF.

This clonotype was detected only a few times. The chain is built from TRBV7-9 and TRBJ2-2; 10 nucleotides match TRBD1. This CDR3 comprises 16 residues. V was pared by 6 bases and J by 4 bases, with 8 bases of the junction left unmatched. Germline CDR1 and CDR2: SEHNR and FQNEAQ (reference sequence). The CDR3, as DNA: TGTGCCAGCAGGCCCGGGACAGGGGTGTTCACCGGGGAGCTGTTTTTT. Translated: CASRPGTGVFTGELFF. Filled out from reference TRBV7-9 and TRBJ2-2, the complete variable domain reads DTGVSQNPRHKITKRGQNVTFRCDPISEHNRLYWYRQTLGQGPEFLTYFQNEAQLEKSRLLSDRFSAERPKGSFSTLEIQRTEQGDSAMYLCASRPGTGVFTGELFFGEGSRLTVL.

The rearrangement joins TRBV28 to TRBJ2-5; D is ambiguous. Germline CDR1 and CDR2: MDHEN and SYDVKM. Trimming left V 5 bases short and J 4 bases short, with 14 bases between. The CDR3 contains 14 residues. This CDR3 reads CASSPPRRIETQYF. CDR3 DNA sequence: TGTGCCAGCAGTCCTCCCAGAAGGATAGAGACCCAGTACTTC.

This clonotype turned up a few times. The CDR3 is CASSDTATSGNEQFF. CDR3 sequence (DNA): TGTGCCAGCAGCGACACCGCGACTAGCGGGAATGAGCAGTTCTTC. The chain joins TRBV6-1 to TRBJ2-1; 10 nucleotides line up with TRBD2. V shed 6 bases, J shed 7 bases, and the junction held 9 bases outside the gene matches. The CDR3 consists of 15 residues. From germline, CDR1 is MNHNS and CDR2 SASEGT.

With respect to this clonotype: This may arise from a read error, as a much more abundant clone is one base away. The chain couples TRBV24-1 to TRBJ2-3; D is unclear. With 7 bases removed from V and 1 base from J, the gap between germline ends came to 8 bases. CDR3 length: 13 amino acids. The V gene's germline CDR1 is KGHDR and CDR2 SFDVKD. DNA of the CDR3: TGTGCCACCAGGGAACCGGGCACAGATACGCAGTATTTT. This gives the protein CATREPGTDTQYF.

This clonotype has a handful of counts. CDR3 bases: TGCAGCGTCGGGGTAGCGAACACTGAAGCTTTCTTT. It specifies CSVGVANTEAFF. This rearrangement joins TRBV29-1 to TRBJ1-1; the D is unclear. The CDR3 is made up of 12 amino acids. The V end was cut by 6 bases, the J end by 1 base, with 9 bases between. Per germline, CDR1 SQVTM and CDR2 ANQGSEA.

This chain links TRBV28 with TRBJ2-7, with 12 bases identical to TRBD2. The CDR3 loop spans 15 amino acids. The germline CDR1 and CDR2 sequences are MDHEN and SYDVKM. Germline trimming cut 5 bases from V and 3 bases from J; bases unmatched to any gene: 5. In DNA, the CDR3 is TGTGCCAGCAGTCACGAGACTAGCGGGGGCTACGAGCAGTACTTC. Protein sequence: CASSHETSGGYEQYF.

This clonotype occurred a few times. The chain joins TRBV4-1 to TRBJ1-5, with D tentatively TRBD1 (5 bases). The CDR3 runs to 15 residues. The germline V gene has CDR1 MGHRA and CDR2 YSYEKL. The germline V and J ends were trimmed by 2 bases and 0 bases, with 8 bases remaining between them. CDR3 DNA sequence: TGCGCCAGCAGCCAATGGGACGGTAGCAATCAGCCCCAGCATTTT. Residues: CASSQWDGSNQPQHF.

This sequence joins TRBV20-1 and TRBJ1-6, with D hard to call. The CDR3 has 13 amino acids. Germline lookup yields CDR1 DFQATT and CDR2 SNEGSKA (reference sequence). V was trimmed by 5 bases and J by 10 bases, leaving 15 bases between them. The CDR3 DNA is TGCAGTGCTCGCGACAAATCTACCTCACCCCTCCACTTT. It encodes CSARDKSTSPLHF.

A few counts support this clonotype. The junction shows a germline mismatch at one end, possibly a read error. The chain joins TRBV3-1 to TRBJ2-1; the match to TRBD2 covers 13 bases. The CDR3 sequence is 19 residues long. Per germline, CDR1 LGHDT and CDR2 YNNKEL (reference sequence). The CDR3 is CASSQGLAGGSSSHNEQFF. As DNA, the CDR3 is TGTGCCAGCAGCCAAGGACTAGCGGGAGGCTCAAGCTCCCACAATGAGCAGTTCTTC.

This clonotype was seen a handful of times. The chain couples TRBV24-1 to TRBJ2-3; the match to TRBD1 covers 7 bases. Germline trimming cut 9 bases from V and 4 bases from J; bases unmatched to any gene: 9. The length of the CDR3 is 14 residues. Germline V gives CDR1 KGHDR, CDR2 SFDVKD. This CDR3 is CATVKTGSPDTQYF. In DNA form, the CDR3 reads TGTGCCACCGTAAAGACAGGGAGTCCAGATACGCAGTATTTT.

This clonotype has only a few counts. V is TRBV5-5 and J is TRBJ2-2; D is uncertain. The CDR3 spans 14 residues. Germline CDR1 is SGHKS and CDR2 is YYEKEE (reference sequence). Deletions cut 4 bases from V and 1 base from J, with 8 bases between. Here the CDR3 reads CASSRTWNTGELFF. CDR3 DNA: TGTGCCAGCAGCCGAACATGGAACACCGGGGAGCTGTTTTTT.

This clonotype was detected ten times or more. The chain recombines TRBV12-3 or TRBV12-4 with TRBJ2-7; D gene uncertain. CDR3 length: 15 residues. V lost 3 bases and J lost 4, with 16 bases in between. For the CDR3, the DNA is TGTGCCAGCAGTTTGATGGCGGAGATCCTATACGAGCAGTACTTC. Translating gives CASSLMAEILYEQYF.

Points on this clonotype: This may stem from a read error, because a much larger clone lies one nucleotide away. This rearrangement joins TRBV20-1 to TRBJ2-7; 7 bases agree with TRBD2. Trimming at V came to 8 bases and at J to 2 bases, leaving 9 bases not matched to a gene. The CDR3 consists of 13 residues. Germline loops: CDR1 DFQATT, CDR2 SNEGSKA (reference sequence). The CDR3 sequence is CSTPSSGPYEQYF. The CDR3 DNA sequence: TGCAGTACTCCTAGTAGCGGGCCCTACGAGCAGTACTTC.

This clonotype was seen a few times. The chain couples TRBV30 to TRBJ1-2; D uncertain. The V end lost 4 bases, the J end lost 4 bases, and 19 bases lay between the germline ends. Germline V gene sequence: CDR1 GTSNPN, CDR2 SVGIG (reference sequence). The CDR3 length is 15 residues. CDR3 nucleotide sequence: TGTGCCTGGACCGCCCCCGGGTCCTTTGGCTATGGCTACACCTTC. Amino acid sequence: CAWTAPGSFGYGYTF.

The V and J genes are TRBV24-1 and TRBJ2-3, with 7 bases fitting TRBD1. The CDR3 consists of 17 residues. Germline V gene sequence: CDR1 KGHDR, CDR2 SFDVKD. After removal of 4 bases from V and 0 bases from J, the junction contained 9 bases not matched to a gene. CDR3 DNA sequence: TGTGCCACCAGTGACCTCAGACAGGGAAAGAGCACAGATACGCAGTATTTT. Protein sequence: CATSDLRQGKSTDTQYF.

This clonotype was observed a handful of times. The chain carries TRBV12-3 or TRBV12-4 and TRBJ1-2, with a tentative D call TRBD1 (6 bases). The length of the CDR3 is 12 residues. V dropped 10 bases and J dropped 8 bases, with 17 bases sitting between them. The CDR3 region has the DNA TGTGCCATCCTAGGGGGATCCGGCGGCTACACCTTC. It is translated as CAILGGSGGYTF.

This clonotype was recorded at least ten times. V gene TRBV11-2 combines with J gene TRBJ1-2; 9 bases are shared with TRBD1. Germline V gives CDR1 SGHAT, CDR2 FQNNGV. CDR3 length: 16 residues. Unmatched junction bases numbered 7, after V lost 1 base and J lost 4 bases. This chain's CDR3 is CASSLGTGGLSYGYTF. DNA of the CDR3: TGTGCCAGCAGCTTAGGCACAGGGGGCCTCAGCTATGGCTACACCTTC.

This chain links TRBV10-3 with TRBJ2-3; 11 bases match TRBD2. Germline values: CDR1 ENHRY, CDR2 SYGVKD. The CDR3 is made up of 17 amino acids. The J segment lost 1 base and the V segment lost 0 bases, leaving 3 bases of the junction unmatched. The CDR3 DNA follows: TGTGCCATCAGTGAGTCGAAGGGACTAGCGGGCACAGATACGCAGTATTTT. Its protein product is CAISESKGLAGTDTQYF.

Only one count was recorded for this clonotype. The rearrangement uses TRBV14 and TRBJ2-3; D unresolved. Looked up from germline, CDR1 is SGHDN and CDR2 is FVKESK. This CDR3 spans 17 amino acids. V lost 3 bases and J 2 bases, leaving 18 bases between the germline ends. The CDR3 sequence: CASSQTSLNWATDTQYF. The DNA of the CDR3 is TGTGCCAGCAGCCAGACAAGCCTGAACTGGGCCACAGATACGCAGTATTTT.

This chain links TRBV9 with TRBJ2-7; D uncertain. V was trimmed by 0 bases and J by 5 bases, leaving 18 bases between them. Germline V gives CDR1 SGDLS, CDR2 YYNGEE. CDR3 length equals 16 residues. The CDR3 loop is CASSVAGGRNSHEQYF. The CDR3, as DNA: TGTGCCAGCAGCGTAGCTGGCGGAAGAAATTCCCACGAGCAGTACTTC.